The rows below give T cell receptor beta chains drawn from one sample of a study of early T cells in non-severe SARS-CoV-2 infection. TCRdb independently ran MiXCR on the 5' RACE reads; one entry per CDR3 protein. The data contain around 59,000 distinct CDR3 sequences, more than 8.5% of them singletons. Input material: whole blood. These receptors all stem from an adult who was a healthcare worker with PCR-confirmed SARS-CoV-2 infection or an uninfected control (not recorded which). Each CDR3 is given with its conserved first and last residue. A D gene is named only where the DNA matches it firmly. For some rows the clone size is stated as once, few or many, or as a class when expanded; others skip it.

abundance	v_gene	j_gene	d_gene	CDR3aa	CDR3nt
many	TRBV11-2	TRBJ2-7	TRBD2	CASSRLAGGYEQYF	TGTGCCAGCAGCCGACTAGCGGGAGGTTACGAGCAGTACTTC
few	TRBV29-1	TRBJ2-1	.	CSAASGGGTYNEQFF	TGCAGCGCTGCTAGCGGAGGGGGGACCTACAATGAGCAGTTCTTC
many	TRBV5-4	TRBJ1-1	.	CASSLGGRGLEAFF	TGTGCCAGCAGCTTAGGGGGGAGGGGCCTTGAAGCTTTCTTT
few	TRBV29-1	TRBJ1-3	.	CSAVIGAGNTIYF	TGCAGCGCGGTGATTGGGGCTGGAAACACCATATATTTT
many	TRBV4-1	TRBJ2-3	TRBD2	CASSFRDYDTDTQYF	TGCGCCAGCAGTTTCCGGGACTACGACACAGATACGCAGTATTTT
many	TRBV7-9	TRBJ2-2	TRBD2	CASRKREVANTGELFF	TGTGCCAGCAGAAAACGGGAGGTCGCGAACACCGGGGAGCTGTTTTTT
.	TRBV7-2	TRBJ2-7	.	CASSDHYEQYF	TGTGCCAGCTCCGACCATTACGAGCAGTACTTC
many	TRBV5-1	TRBJ2-2	TRBD2	CASSPERLAGVTGELFF	TGCGCCAGCAGCCCGGAGAGACTAGCGGGAGTTACCGGGGAGCTGTTTTTT
.	TRBV4-1	TRBJ1-1	.	CASSQGRFQNTEAFF	TGCGCCAGCAGCCAGGGGAGGTTCCAGAACACTGAAGCTTTCTTT
.	TRBV5-6	TRBJ2-7	TRBD1	CASSRTGGISYEQYF	TGTGCCAGCAGCCGGACAGGGGGGATCTCCTACGAGCAGTACTTC
.	TRBV7-2	TRBJ2-3	TRBD2	CASSLGLAGGVLDTQYF	TGTGCCAGCAGCTTAGGGCTAGCGGGAGGCGTTTTGGATACGCAGTATTTT
.	TRBV6-6	TRBJ2-5	TRBD2	CASSRRTSGRQETQYF	TGTGCCAGCAGCCGTCGGACTAGCGGGAGGCAAGAGACCCAGTACTTC
few	TRBV28	TRBJ2-7	.	CASSLNIYEQYF	TGTGCCAGCAGTTTAAACATATACGAGCAGTACTTC
many	TRBV28	TRBJ1-2	TRBD1	CASSLGAGGRYTF	TGTGCCAGCAGTTTAGGGGCAGGGGGTCGCTACACCTTC
many	TRBV20-1	TRBJ2-5	TRBD1	CSAPPDRVRGETQYF	TGCAGTGCCCCCCCCGACAGGGTTCGGGGAGAGACCCAGTACTTC
.	TRBV28	TRBJ2-7	TRBD1	CASSLSGQSSNYEQYF	TGTGCCAGCAGTTTATCGGGACAGTCAAGTAACTACGAGCAGTACTTC
many	TRBV28	TRBJ2-1	.	CASSRERNEQFF	TGTGCCAGCAGTAGAGAGAGAAACGAGCAGTTCTTC
.	TRBV29-1	TRBJ1-1	.	CSVKGRVSNTEAFF	TGCAGCGTTAAGGGGCGAGTATCGAACACTGAAGCTTTCTTT
few	TRBV5-1	TRBJ1-2	.	CASSLTGILTWRYTF	TGCGCCAGCAGCTTGACCGGGATCCTCACATGGCGCTACACCTTC
many	TRBV20-1	TRBJ2-3	TRBD2	CSARSGREGLDTQYF	TGCAGTGCTAGATCTGGGCGGGAGGGTCTAGATACGCAGTATTTT
many	TRBV7-9	TRBJ2-3	TRBD1	CASRRQGSSTDTQYF	TGTGCCAGCAGGCGACAGGGCTCTAGCACAGATACGCAGTATTTT
.	TRBV9	TRBJ2-1	.	CASSTKRRADEQFF	TGTGCCAGCAGCACCAAACGAAGGGCCGATGAGCAGTTCTTC
many	TRBV6-2/TRBV6-3	TRBJ1-5	TRBD1	CASSPDRGHKNQPQHF	TGTGCCAGCAGTCCGGACAGGGGGCATAAGAATCAGCCCCAGCATTTT
.	TRBV20-1	TRBJ1-4	.	CSAAAGAHEKLFF	TGCAGTGCTGCAGCCGGGGCGCATGAAAAACTGTTTTTT
many	TRBV30	TRBJ2-1	TRBD1	CAWSVGGINSYNEQFF	TGTGCCTGGAGTGTAGGGGGCATAAACTCCTACAATGAGCAGTTCTTC
few	TRBV28	TRBJ1-4	.	CASSPSGGSNEKLFF	TGTGCCAGCAGTCCCTCCGGTGGATCTAATGAAAAACTGTTTTTT
many	TRBV7-3	TRBJ2-1	TRBD2	CASSEGLAAPYNEQFF	TGTGCCAGCAGCGAGGGACTAGCGGCTCCCTACAATGAGCAGTTCTTC
few	TRBV12-3/TRBV12-4	TRBJ1-4	.	CASSPRGQNEKLFF	TGTGCCAGCAGTCCCAGGGGCCAGAATGAAAAACTGTTTTTT
many	TRBV4-1	TRBJ2-1	TRBD2	CASSQVLAGGSLSSYNEQFF	TGCGCCAGCAGCCAAGTACTCGCGGGAGGGTCCCTGAGCTCCTACAATGAGCAGTTCTTC